This TCR beta chain was obtained from a study of CD8 T cells in ankylosing spondylitis. On this clonotype itself: Its antigen is undetermined.

For TCR beta, libraries came from quantitative 5'-RACE with molecular barcodes. TCRdb re-analysed the 5' RACE reads in MiXCR, keeping a single row per CDR3 protein. The table records tens of thousands of distinct CDR3 sequences, approximately 11% of them present only once. General study points: Prior literature has documented some motif variants in synovial fluid and blood from reactive arthritis. As reported, disease-linked clones showed significant enrichment in matched ankylosing spondylitis synovial fluid. Made up of about eight highly homologous variants, a TCR beta motif appeared characteristic of ankylosing spondylitis blood.

Germline CDR1 and CDR2: KGHSH and LQKENI. CDR3 length equals 11 residues. The ends were cut back, 5 bases at V and 14 bases at J, with 12 bases in the middle. The genes are TRBV18 and TRBJ1-4, with D unclear. The sequenced sample was blood, either unsorted or a sorted T cell fraction (not recorded which). The sequence was obtained from a male donor with ankylosing spondylitis or in good health (not recorded which). The CDR3 region is CASSTGEFLFF. CDR3 in DNA: TGTGCCAGCTCAACGGGAGAATTTCTGTTTTTT.